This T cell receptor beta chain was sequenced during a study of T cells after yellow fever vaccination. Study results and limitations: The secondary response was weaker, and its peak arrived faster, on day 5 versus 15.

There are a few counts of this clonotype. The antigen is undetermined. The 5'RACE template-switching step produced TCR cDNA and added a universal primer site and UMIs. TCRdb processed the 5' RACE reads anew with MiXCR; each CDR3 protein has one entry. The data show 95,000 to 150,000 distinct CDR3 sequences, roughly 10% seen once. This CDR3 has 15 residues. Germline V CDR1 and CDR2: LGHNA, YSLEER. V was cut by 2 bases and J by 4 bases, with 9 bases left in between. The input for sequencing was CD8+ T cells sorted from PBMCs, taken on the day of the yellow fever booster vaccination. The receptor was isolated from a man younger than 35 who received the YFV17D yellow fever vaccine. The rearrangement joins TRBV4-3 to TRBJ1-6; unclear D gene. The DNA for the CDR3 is TGCGCCAGCAGCCAATACGCGACATATAATTCACCCCTCCACTTT. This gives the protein CASSQYATYNSPLHF.